This T cell receptor (beta chain) stems from a study of shared clonotypes between healthy human individuals. The study's findings and limits: Generally, naive subsets (rather than memory subsets) showed larger estimated richness. The rarefaction results pointed to incomplete sorted-subset sequencing despite large depth. The sharing of 5% to 6.5% of naive CD4 clonotypes was seen across a handful of donors.

In regard to this clone: Its matching antigen is unknown.

In the authors' methods: ImmunoSEQ output lacked quality scores and full-length reads, limiting matched filtering. The table came from immunoSEQ multiplex PCR; TCRdb's copy has only in-frame clones and leaves some out. The V and J calls and clone size were taken over from that table, and D and trimming were inferred from the DNA. The sample includes about 1,900,000 clones, about 95% seen only once; the top ten take around 1%. From germline, CDR1 is MGHDK and CDR2 SYGVNS. CDR3 length: 13 amino acids. With 4 bases removed from V and 3 bases from J, the gap between germline ends came to 9 bases. Terminally differentiated effector memory CD45RA+ cells were left out of the naive CD8 fraction, which was CD45RO-negative and positively selected for CCR7.

The TCR was taken from a man aged 18-30 years in good health. The V call is TRBV25-1, the J call TRBJ2-5, with unresolved D. Material: naive CD8+ T cells sorted from blood. CDR3 sequence reads: CASSGHNKETQYF. The CDR3, as DNA: TGTGCCAGCAGTGGACACAACAAAGAGACCCAGTACTTC.